The next 18 T cell receptor beta chains were all read from a single sample in a study of T cell responses to AZD1222 COVID-19 vaccine. TCRdb's copy holds only in-frame clones and misses some; the assay was immunoSEQ multiplex PCR. Among 99,000 or so clones listed, 93% were seen once. The source was peripheral blood, collected on day 0 of AZD1222 vaccination. The receptors were sampled from an adult in good health.

This chain connects TRBV4-1 to TRBJ1-5, with TRBD1 matching over 9 bases. The CDR3 loop spans 17 amino acids. Germline CDR1 MGHRA, CDR2 YSYEKL. The V segment lost 4 bases and the J segment 2 bases; nucleotides outside the gene matches: 9. The CDR3 nucleotides are TGCGCCAGCAGCCCCGGGACAGGGCGTAGGGGCAATCAGCCCCAGCATTTT. This translates into CASSPGTGRRGNQPQHF.

This clone was recorded once. This chain joins TRBV5-4 and TRBJ2-5; 7 bases match TRBD1. The length of the CDR3 is 16 residues. CDR1 is SGHNT, CDR2 YYREEE, per germline (reference sequence). The V segment lost 3 bases and the J segment 0 bases; nucleotides outside the gene matches: 8. CDR3 in amino acids: CASSSWGGTDQETQYF. In DNA, the CDR3 is TGTGCCAGCAGCTCGTGGGGTGGGACAGACCAAGAGACCCAGTACTTC.

This clone was observed once. V gene TRBV18 combines with J gene TRBJ1-1, with a possible D match to TRBD1 (5 bases). The CDR3 is made up of 16 amino acids. V dropped 3 bases and J dropped 2 bases, with 16 bases sitting between them. The germline CDR1 and CDR2 sequences are KGHSH and LQKENI. The CDR3 DNA sequence: TGTGCCAGCTCACCGGACACCCTGGGGGTAAACACTGAAGCTTTCTTT. The encoded protein is CASSPDTLGVNTEAFF.

This chain connects TRBV19 to TRBJ1-2; D unclear. Germline V gene lookup returns CDR1 LNHDA and CDR2 SQIVND (reference sequence). The V gene lost 3 bases and the J gene lost 4 bases, with 6 bases spanning the gap. The CDR3 runs to 12 residues. CDR3 DNA sequence: TGTGCCAGTAGTATTCAGTCCTATGGCTACACCTTC. Its protein is CASSIQSYGYTF.

The chain joins TRBV5-1 to TRBJ1-2, with TRBD1 as a possible D gene (5 bases). V lost 1 base and J 6 bases, leaving 13 bases between the germline ends. This CDR3 region has 14 residues. Germline V gene lookup returns CDR1 SGHRS and CDR2 YFSETQ. The CDR3 region is CASSLLGPPNGYTF. Written as DNA, the CDR3 is TGCGCCAGCAGCTTGTTGGGACCACCGAATGGCTACACCTTC.

The chain links TRBV7-2 to TRBJ2-6, with D possibly matching TRBD1 (6 bases). Germline-derived CDR1 and CDR2 are SGHTA and FQGNSA. Trimming left V 5 bases short and J 2 bases short, with 10 bases between. The CDR3 sequence is 15 residues long. The CDR3 reads CASSTGFTGANVLTF. In DNA form, the CDR3 reads TGTGCCAGCAGCACAGGGTTCACTGGGGCCAACGTCCTGACTTTC.

This clone has just a few counts. The gene calls are TRBV5-1 and TRBJ2-7; D may match TRBD1 or TRBD2 (6 bases each). Germline lookup yields CDR1 SGHRS and CDR2 YFSETQ. V dropped 0 bases and J dropped 7 bases, with 8 bases sitting between them. This CDR3 is 12 amino acids long. CDR3 in DNA: TGCGCCAGCAGCTTGGAGGGGGGAGAGCAGTACTTC. This sequence encodes CASSLEGGEQYF. The complete variable domain, with remaining parts taken from reference TRBV5-1 and TRBJ2-7, reads KAGVTQTPRYLIKTRGQQVTLSCSPISGHRSVSWYQQTPGQGLQFLFEYFSETQRNKGNFPGRFSGRQFSNSRSEMNVSTLELGDSALYLCASSLEGGEQYFGPGTRLTVT.

The chain couples TRBV6-1 to TRBJ1-2; no reliable D call. CDR1 MNHNS and CDR2 SASEGT come from the germline V gene. Between the trimmed V and J ends, which lost 1 base and 9 bases, there was a span of 9 bases. CDR3 length: 12 amino acids. CDR3 DNA: TGTGCCAGCAGTGAAGTTGTCGGGAGCTACACCTTC. Translating gives CASSEVVGSYTF.

This clone has more than one count but fewer than ten. The chain is built from TRBV19 and TRBJ1-2; D unclear. Trimming took off 3 bases at V and 4 bases at J, with 12 bases between the two ends. Per the germline V gene, CDR1 is LNHDA and CDR2 is SQIVND (reference sequence). The CDR3 consists of 14 residues. CDR3 nucleotide sequence: TGTGCCAGTAGTATTAAGGGTACTGGCTATGGCTACACCTTC. It translates to CASSIKGTGYGYTF. Full variable domain (rest looked up from reference TRBV19 and TRBJ1-2): DGGITQSPKYLFRKEGQNVTLSCEQNLNHDAMYWYRQDPGQGLRLIYYSQIVNDFQKGDIAEGYSVSREKKESFPLTVTSAQKNPTAFYLCASSIKGTGYGYTFGSGTRLTVV.

V usage is TRBV5-4 and J usage is TRBJ2-3; 11 nucleotides match TRBD2. The CDR3 is 16 residues long. Germline trimming cut 3 bases from V and 4 bases from J; bases unmatched to any gene: 7. Germline CDR1 and CDR2: SGHNT and YYREEE (reference sequence). The DNA of the CDR3 is TGTGCCAGCAGCTCTAGACTAGCGGGAATGCCAGATACGCAGTATTTT. Amino acids: CASSSRLAGMPDTQYF. The whole variable domain, filled in from reference TRBV5-4 and TRBJ2-3, reads ETGVTQSPTHLIKTRGQQVTLRCSSQSGHNTVSWYQQALGQGPQFIFQYYREEENGRGNFPPRFSGLQFPNYSSELNVNALELDDSALYLCASSSRLAGMPDTQYFGPGTRLTVL.

This rearrangement joins TRBV10-3 to TRBJ2-2, with TRBD2 identical over 11 bases. This CDR3 has 19 amino acids. CDR1 is ENHRY, CDR2 SYGVKD, per germline. V was clipped by 5 bases and J by 7 bases; unmatched bases: 18. This CDR3 is CAISHNWLAGGTHLGELFF. The CDR3 DNA follows: TGTGCCATCAGTCACAACTGGCTAGCGGGAGGAACCCACCTCGGGGAGCTGTTTTTT.

This chain uses TRBV9 with TRBJ1-3; 8 bases line up with TRBD1. From germline, CDR1 is SGDLS and CDR2 YYNGEE. The CDR3 consists of 16 residues. J lost 0 bases, V lost 0 bases, and 2 bases had no gene match. CDR3 bases: TGTGCCAGCAGCGTAGGACAGGGGATCTCTGGAAACACCATATATTTT. This translates into CASSVGQGISGNTIYF.

In its sample, this clone was seen a few times. V gene TRBV10-1 combines with J gene TRBJ2-7; TRBD1 might be the D (5 bases). The germline gives CDR1 WNHNN, CDR2 SYGVQD (reference sequence). The CDR3 runs to 18 residues. V lost 0 bases to trimming and J lost 5 bases, with 23 bases between them. CDR3: CASSESIVFGQAPHEQYF. The CDR3 coding sequence is TGCGCCAGCAGTGAGTCGATCGTTTTTGGACAAGCCCCACACGAGCAGTACTTC.

The V and J genes are TRBV20-1 and TRBJ2-7; D is ambiguous. Germline-derived CDR1 and CDR2 are DFQATT and SNEGSKA (reference sequence). With 4 bases removed from V and 7 bases from J, the gap between germline ends came to 11 bases. The CDR3 is made up of 11 amino acids. The DNA of the CDR3 is TGCAGTGCTACAAATCTCGAGGAGCAGTACTTC. Protein product: CSATNLEEQYF.

The CDR3 DNA follows: TGTGCCAGCAGAATCAGCGAGATGAACACCGGGGAGCTGTTTTTT. This codes for CASRISEMNTGELFF. The rearrangement uses TRBV6-5 and TRBJ2-2; D gene ambiguous. The CDR3 covers 15 residues. Trimming removed 6 bases from V and 1 base from J, with 12 bases in between. The germline V gene encodes CDR1 MNHEY and CDR2 SVGAGI.

The chain joins TRBV7-2 to TRBJ2-7; the D call may be TRBD1 or TRBD2 (5 bases each). V lost 2 bases and J lost 2, with 13 bases in between. Per the germline V gene, CDR1 is SGHTA and CDR2 is FQGNSA. CDR3 length equals 15 residues. The CDR3 nucleotides are TGTGCCAGCAGCTTAAGTCCCGGGGCAGCCTACGAGCAGTACTTC. This sequence encodes CASSLSPGAAYEQYF.

The rearrangement uses TRBV14 and TRBJ2-2; TRBD2 is a possible D gene (5 bases). V gave up 3 bases and J gave up 6 bases, with 11 bases separating them. This CDR3 spans 14 amino acids. Looked up from germline, CDR1 is SGHDN and CDR2 is FVKESK. CDR3 region: CASSHGVGAGELFF. The DNA of the CDR3 is TGTGCCAGCAGCCACGGGGTGGGAGCCGGGGAGCTGTTTTTT. The full variable domain, with the rest looked up from reference TRBV14 and TRBJ2-2, is EAGVTQFPSHSVIEKGQTVTLRCDPISGHDNLYWYRRVMGKEIKFLLHFVKESKQDESGMPNNRFLAERTGGTYSTLKVQPAELEDSGVYFCASSHGVGAGELFFGEGSRLTVL.

The chain links TRBV19 to TRBJ2-5; D is possibly TRBD2 (5 bases). Germline V CDR1 and CDR2: LNHDA, SQIVND (reference sequence). The V and J ends lost 6 bases and 5 bases respectively, with 13 bases between them. The CDR3 covers 13 residues. The CDR3 loop is CASRAAPVETQYF. CDR3 DNA: TGTGCCAGTAGAGCGGCGCCGGTGGAGACCCAGTACTTC. Together with reference TRBV19 and TRBJ2-5, the CDR3 gives the full variable domain: DGGITQSPKYLFRKEGQNVTLSCEQNLNHDAMYWYRQDPGQGLRLIYYSQIVNDFQKGDIAEGYSVSREKKESFPLTVTSAQKNPTAFYLCASRAAPVETQYFGPGTRLLVL.